One sample yielded the 25 T cell receptor beta chains listed below, sequenced in a study of T cell responses to AZD1222 COVID-19 vaccine. Sequencing used immunoSEQ multiplex PCR; TCRdb keeps in-frame clones, though not all of them. This table has 150,000 to 200,000 clones, 85% to 90% appearing once. This material consisted of peripheral blood, taken on day 0 of MenACWY control vaccination. These receptors were collected from an adult in good health.

The J gene is TRBJ2-7, the V gene TRBV5-1, with D uncertain. V gave up 5 bases and J gave up 3 bases, with 15 bases separating them. Germline V gene sequence: CDR1 SGHRS, CDR2 YFSETQ. The CDR3 consists of 14 residues. CDR3 DNA: TGCGCCAGCAGATTAGGCCCTCCGAGCTACGAGCAGTACTTC. This translates into CASRLGPPSYEQYF.

The chain recombines TRBV7-2 with TRBJ1-2; D is unclear. Trimming removed 4 bases from V and 5 bases from J, with 11 bases in between. Germline CDR1 is SGHTA and CDR2 is FQGNSA. This CDR3 is built from 13 residues. The CDR3 is CASSSTDTYGYTF. CDR3 coding DNA: TGTGCCAGCAGCTCGACTGATACTTATGGCTACACCTTC.

This clone was counted once. The chain uses TRBV28 and TRBJ1-2; 7 nucleotides match TRBD1. Germline CDR1 and CDR2: MDHEN and SYDVKM. The CDR3 totals 15 residues. V dropped 1 base and J dropped 8; count of bases not matched to a gene: 10. CDR3 region: CASSLSRTGPWGYTF. The CDR3 coding sequence is TGTGCCAGCAGTTTATCCAGGACAGGCCCCTGGGGCTACACCTTC.

This chain uses TRBV28 with TRBJ1-2, with 7 nucleotides matching TRBD1. V was clipped by 6 bases and J by 6 bases; unmatched bases: 10. CDR3 length equals 14 residues. Germline CDR1 MDHEN, CDR2 SYDVKM. CDR3 loop: CASSLGRGRDGYTF. The CDR3, as DNA: TGTGCCAGCAGCTTGGGGAGGGGGCGAGATGGCTACACCTTC.

This clone is a singleton in its sample. The chain links TRBV6-1 to TRBJ2-1; 14 bases agree with TRBD2. This CDR3 has 18 residues. J lost 3 bases, V lost 0 bases, and 4 bases had no gene match. Per germline, CDR1 MNHNS and CDR2 SASEGT. CDR3 amino acids: CASSEAGLAGELYNEQFF. CDR3 coding DNA: TGTGCCAGCAGTGAAGCGGGACTAGCGGGAGAGCTCTACAATGAGCAGTTCTTC.

This chain joins TRBV24-1 and TRBJ1-1; D is undetermined. This CDR3 spans 13 amino acids. V shed 9 bases and J shed 5 bases, with 15 bases lying between them. Germline-derived CDR1 and CDR2 are KGHDR and SFDVKD. CDR3 protein: CATARAGGTEAFF. Written as DNA, the CDR3 is TGTGCCACCGCCCGCGCGGGCGGTACTGAAGCTTTCTTT.

This sequence joins TRBV7-9 and TRBJ2-7; D gene ambiguous. Trimming took 5 bases from V and 0 from J, leaving 14 bases between them. The length of the CDR3 is 15 residues. Germline V lookup: CDR1 SEHNR, CDR2 FQNEAQ (reference sequence). The CDR3 DNA reads TGTGCCAGCAGCCCAGCGTCCTGGAGCTCCTACGAGCAGTACTTC. Its protein is CASSPASWSSYEQYF.

The gene calls are TRBV7-3 and TRBJ1-2; the match to TRBD1 covers 7 bases. CDR3 size: 16 residues. CDR1 SGHTA and CDR2 FQGTGA come from the germline V gene. J lost 4 bases, V lost 3 bases, and 11 bases had no gene match. The CDR3 reads CASSLSPGDSSYGYTF. CDR3 nucleotides: TGTGCCAGCAGCTTGAGTCCAGGGGACAGTAGCTATGGCTACACCTTC.

This chain uses TRBV5-1 with TRBJ1-3; a possible D gene is TRBD1 (5 bases). V gave up 3 bases and J gave up 4 bases, with 14 bases separating them. Germline V gene lookup returns CDR1 SGHRS and CDR2 YFSETQ. This CDR3 contains 15 residues. CDR3 nucleotide sequence: TGCGCCAGCAGCTCGACCCGAGGGGTCGGAAACACCATATATTTT. This sequence encodes CASSSTRGVGNTIYF.

This chain connects TRBV5-4 to TRBJ2-2, with D possibly called TRBD1 or TRBD2 (5 bases each). Trimming left V 2 bases short and J 4 bases short, with 12 bases between. CDR3 length equals 15 residues. Germline V lookup: CDR1 SGHNT, CDR2 YYREEE (reference sequence). CDR3 amino acids: CASSFFGGVTGELFF. As DNA, the CDR3 is TGTGCCAGCAGCTTCTTTGGGGGTGTCACCGGGGAGCTGTTTTTT.

V gene TRBV9 combines with J gene TRBJ2-7; no clear D gene. This CDR3 comprises 14 residues. CDR1 SGDLS and CDR2 YYNGEE come from the germline V gene. V lost 8 bases and J lost 0, with 15 bases in between. CDR3 sequence: CASSPSGVSYEQYF. CDR3 DNA sequence: TGTGCCAGTTCCCCCTCAGGAGTCTCCTACGAGCAGTACTTC.

This chain links TRBV2 with TRBJ1-6, with a weak D call TRBD1 (6 bases). This CDR3 contains 14 residues. V shed 1 base and J shed 10 bases, with 11 bases lying between them. The germline V gene has CDR1 SNHLY and CDR2 FYNNEI. The CDR3 nucleotides are TGTGCCAGCAGTGAAGGAGGGGGTCTCTCACCCCTCCACTTT. Protein product: CASSEGGGLSPLHF. Full variable domain (missing parts from reference TRBV2 and TRBJ1-6): EPEVTQTPSHQVTQMGQEVILRCVPISNHLYFYWYRQILGQKVEFLVSFYNNEISEKSEIFDDQFSVERPDGSNFTLKIRSTKLEDSAMYFCASSEGGGLSPLHFGNGTRLTVT.

CDR3 sequence (DNA): TGCGCCAGCAGCCAAGACTGGACAGGAGTCGCAACTAATGAAAAACTGTTTTTT. Translated: CASSQDWTGVATNEKLFF. The chain employs TRBV4-3 and TRBJ1-4, with TRBD1 matching over 7 bases. The CDR3 length is 18 residues. The germline V gene encodes CDR1 LGHNA and CDR2 YSLEER. Losses at the gene ends were 0 bases for V and 0 bases for J; bases not matched to a gene: 7.

This rearrangement joins TRBV19 to TRBJ2-7, with D possibly TRBD2 on 6 matching bases. The V end was cut by 11 bases, the J end by 2 bases, with 25 bases between. In germline, CDR1 is LNHDA, CDR2 SQIVND (reference sequence). The CDR3 consists of 16 residues. The DNA for the CDR3 is TGTGCCGAAGGGCCCTCTGGGGGGTCGTTCACCTACGAGCAGTACTTC. Translating gives CAEGPSGGSFTYEQYF.

The V and J genes are TRBV3-1 (or the pseudogene TRBV3-2) and TRBJ2-5; 14 bases line up with TRBD2. The ends lost 6 bases at V and 4 bases at J; junction bases unmatched: 4. This CDR3 spans 15 amino acids. Germline loops: CDR1 LGHDT, CDR2 YNNKEL (reference sequence). CDR3 sequence (DNA): TGTGCCAGCAGTGACGGACTAGCGGGGGGAGAGACCCAGTACTTC. This sequence encodes CASSDGLAGGETQYF.

The rearrangement links TRBV27 to TRBJ2-7; D is ambiguous. CDR3 length equals 14 residues. The germline V gene encodes CDR1 MNHEY and CDR2 SMNVEV (reference sequence). V dropped 4 bases and J dropped 0 bases, with 10 bases sitting between them. The CDR3 loop is CASSSQLSSYEQYF. The CDR3 DNA follows: TGTGCCAGCAGTTCACAATTAAGCTCCTACGAGCAGTACTTC.

This chain connects TRBV6-5 to TRBJ1-2; TRBD1 might be the D (6 bases). The ends were cut back, 8 bases at V and 5 bases at J, with 15 bases in the middle. Per the germline V gene, CDR1 is MNHEY and CDR2 is SVGAGI. CDR3 length equals 13 residues. The CDR3 loop reads CASGISGEYGYTF. As DNA, the CDR3 is TGTGCCAGCGGGATTTCAGGGGAATATGGCTACACCTTC.

CDR3 in amino acids: CASSRGEETQYF. CDR3 DNA: TGTGCCAGCAGCCGGGGAGAAGAGACCCAGTACTTC. V usage is TRBV16 and J usage is TRBJ2-5; perhaps TRBD2 as D (5 bases). V lost 4 bases to trimming and J lost 3 bases, with 6 bases between them. The V gene's germline CDR1 is KGHSY and CDR2 FQNENV. The CDR3 runs to 12 residues.

The chain employs TRBV27 and TRBJ2-2, with D perhaps TRBD1 or TRBD2 (6 bases each). CDR3 size: 15 residues. Germline CDR1 MNHEY, CDR2 SMNVEV (reference sequence). V lost 6 bases to trimming and J lost 5 bases, with 16 bases between them. The CDR3 loop reads CASSRVGGPTGELFF. DNA of the CDR3: TGTGCCAGCAGCAGGGTTGGGGGGCCAACCGGGGAGCTGTTTTTT.

The chain recombines TRBV7-9 with TRBJ1-5, with 8 bases lining up with TRBD1. The CDR3 runs to 15 residues. CDR1 SEHNR and CDR2 FQNEAQ come from the germline V gene (reference sequence). Trimming removed 1 base from V and 4 bases from J; junction bases left unmatched: 3. CDR3 amino acids: CASSLGTGGNQPQHF. CDR3 nucleotide sequence: TGTGCCAGCAGCTTAGGCACAGGGGGGAATCAGCCCCAGCATTTT.

V and J are TRBV2 and TRBJ2-3; D is ambiguous. The CDR3 length is 14 residues. Germline CDR1 is SNHLY and CDR2 is FYNNEI. V shed 5 bases and J shed 2 bases, with 11 bases lying between them. The CDR3 region has the DNA TGTGCCAGCAGTAGAGCAGCCTTCACAGATACGCAGTATTTT. Its translation is CASSRAAFTDTQYF.

The rearrangement joins TRBV3-1 (or the pseudogene TRBV3-2) to TRBJ2-7; 11 bases align to TRBD2. The CDR3 is 14 residues long. V was pared by 1 base and J by 6 bases, with 2 bases of the junction left unmatched. CDR1 and CDR2 (germline): LGHDT, YNNKEL (reference sequence). CDR3 amino acids: CASSQGLAGTEQYF. CDR3 DNA sequence: TGTGCCAGCAGCCAAGGACTAGCGGGGACCGAGCAGTACTTC.

This clone was seen more than once but under ten times. The CDR3 nucleotides read TGTGCCAGCAGTGGTCCGGGACGGCAGAACACTGAAGCTTTCTTT. This sequence encodes CASSGPGRQNTEAFF. The gene calls are TRBV25-1 and TRBJ1-1; perhaps TRBD1 as D (5 bases). From germline, CDR1 is MGHDK and CDR2 SYGVNS. The CDR3 extends over 15 amino acids. Trimming removed 4 bases from V and 1 base from J, with 13 bases in between.

CDR3 in DNA: TGTGCCAGCGGAGACAGGCCCCACTATGGCTACACCTTC. Protein sequence: CASGDRPHYGYTF. V gene TRBV28 combines with J gene TRBJ1-2, with D perhaps matching TRBD1 (6 bases). V lost 8 bases and J lost 3, with 13 bases in between. Germline CDR1 is MDHEN and CDR2 is SYDVKM. The CDR3 consists of 13 residues.

The chain combines TRBV27 with TRBJ1-6; D is unresolved. This CDR3 comprises 12 residues. The germline V and J ends were trimmed by 9 bases and 7 bases, with 10 bases remaining between them. CDR1 and CDR2 (germline): MNHEY, SMNVEV (reference sequence). The DNA of the CDR3 is TGTGCCAGTTGGCACATAAATTCACCCCTCCACTTT. Amino acid sequence: CASWHINSPLHF.